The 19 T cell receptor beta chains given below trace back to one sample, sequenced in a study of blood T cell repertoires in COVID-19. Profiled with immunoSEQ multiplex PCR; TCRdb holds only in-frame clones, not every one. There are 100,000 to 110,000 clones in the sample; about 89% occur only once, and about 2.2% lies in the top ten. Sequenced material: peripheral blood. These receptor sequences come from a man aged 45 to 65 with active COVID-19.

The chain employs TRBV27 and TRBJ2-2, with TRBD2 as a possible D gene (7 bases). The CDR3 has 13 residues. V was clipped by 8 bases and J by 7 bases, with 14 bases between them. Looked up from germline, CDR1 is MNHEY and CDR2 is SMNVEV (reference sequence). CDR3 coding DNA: TGTGCCAGCCGCCGGGGGGCTGGCGGGGAGCTGTTTTTT. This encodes CASRRGAGGELFF.

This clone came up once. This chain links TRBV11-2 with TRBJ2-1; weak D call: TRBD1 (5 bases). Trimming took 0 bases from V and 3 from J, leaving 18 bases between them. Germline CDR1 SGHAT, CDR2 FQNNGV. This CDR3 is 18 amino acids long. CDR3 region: CASSLEVGASAGYNEQFF. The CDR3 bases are TGTGCCAGCAGCTTAGAAGTTGGGGCCTCAGCTGGCTACAATGAGCAGTTCTTC.

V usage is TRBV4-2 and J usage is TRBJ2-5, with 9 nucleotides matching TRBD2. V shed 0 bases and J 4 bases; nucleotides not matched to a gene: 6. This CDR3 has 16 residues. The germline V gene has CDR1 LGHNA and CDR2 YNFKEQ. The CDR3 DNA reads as TGTGCCAGCAGCCAAGATCCCCTAGCGGGGTTAGAGACCCAGTACTTC. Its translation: CASSQDPLAGLETQYF.

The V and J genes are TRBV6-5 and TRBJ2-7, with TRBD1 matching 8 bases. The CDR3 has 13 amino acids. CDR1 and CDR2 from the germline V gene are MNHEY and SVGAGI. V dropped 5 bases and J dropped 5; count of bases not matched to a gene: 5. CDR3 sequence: CASSRQGLDEQYV. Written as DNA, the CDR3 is TGTGCCAGCAGTCGACAGGGGTTGGACGAGCAGTACGTC.

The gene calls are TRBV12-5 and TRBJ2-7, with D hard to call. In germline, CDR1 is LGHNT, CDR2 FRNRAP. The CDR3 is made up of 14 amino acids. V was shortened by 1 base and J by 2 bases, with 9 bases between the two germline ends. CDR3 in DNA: TGTGCTAGTGGTTTGGAGGTAGCTCCCTACGAGCAGTACTTC. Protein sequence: CASGLEVAPYEQYF.

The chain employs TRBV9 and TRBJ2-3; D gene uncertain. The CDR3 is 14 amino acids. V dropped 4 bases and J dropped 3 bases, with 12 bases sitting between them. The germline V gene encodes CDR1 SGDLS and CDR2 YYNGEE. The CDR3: CASSPSTWTDTQYF. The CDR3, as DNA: TGTGCCAGCAGCCCGAGTACGTGGACAGATACGCAGTATTTT.

As DNA, the CDR3 is TGTGCCAGCAGCTTAGGGACAGCATTAGGAGAGACCCAGTACTTC. Its protein product is CASSLGTALGETQYF. The rearrangement uses TRBV7-2 and TRBJ2-5, with D maybe TRBD1 (6 bases). The CDR3 runs to 15 residues. CDR1 is SGHTA, CDR2 FQGNSA, per germline. The V end lost 1 base, the J end lost 4 bases, and 13 bases lay between the germline ends.

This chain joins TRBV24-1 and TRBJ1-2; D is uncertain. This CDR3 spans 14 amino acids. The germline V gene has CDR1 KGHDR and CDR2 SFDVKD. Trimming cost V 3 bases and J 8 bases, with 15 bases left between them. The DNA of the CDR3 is TGTGCCACCAGTGATAAGAGCTACTATGGCGGCTACACCTTC. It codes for CATSDKSYYGGYTF.

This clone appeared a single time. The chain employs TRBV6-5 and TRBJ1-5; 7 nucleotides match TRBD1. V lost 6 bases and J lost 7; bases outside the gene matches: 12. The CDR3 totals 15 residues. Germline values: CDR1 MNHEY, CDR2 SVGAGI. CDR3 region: CASSGTAFSRQPQHF. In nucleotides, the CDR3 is TGTGCCAGCAGCGGGACAGCCTTCTCTCGGCAGCCCCAGCATTTT.

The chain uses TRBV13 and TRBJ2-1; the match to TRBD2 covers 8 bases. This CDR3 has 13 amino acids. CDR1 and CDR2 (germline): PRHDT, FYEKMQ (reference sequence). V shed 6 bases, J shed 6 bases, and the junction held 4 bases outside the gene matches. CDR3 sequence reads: CASRRLAFNEQFF. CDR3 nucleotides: TGTGCCAGCAGGAGACTAGCGTTCAATGAGCAGTTCTTC.

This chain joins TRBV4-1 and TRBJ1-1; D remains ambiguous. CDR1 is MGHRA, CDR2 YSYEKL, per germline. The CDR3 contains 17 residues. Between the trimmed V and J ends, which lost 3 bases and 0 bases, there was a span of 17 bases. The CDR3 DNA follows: TGCGCCAGCAGCCATCATCTGGTGGAGCCCATGAACACTGAAGCTTTCTTT. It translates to CASSHHLVEPMNTEAFF.

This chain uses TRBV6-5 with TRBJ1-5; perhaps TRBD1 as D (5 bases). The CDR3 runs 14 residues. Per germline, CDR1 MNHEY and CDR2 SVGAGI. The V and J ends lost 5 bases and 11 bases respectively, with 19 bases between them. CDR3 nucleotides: TGTGCCAGCAGTCCCGGCCCGCCGGTCAGGGCCCAGCATTTT. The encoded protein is CASSPGPPVRAQHF.

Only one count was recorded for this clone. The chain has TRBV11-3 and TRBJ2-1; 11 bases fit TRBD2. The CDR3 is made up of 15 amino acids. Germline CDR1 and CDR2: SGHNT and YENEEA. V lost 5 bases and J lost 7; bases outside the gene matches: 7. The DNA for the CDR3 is TGTGCCAGCAGCGAACTAGCGGGAGTACGGAATGAGCAGTTCTTC. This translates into CASSELAGVRNEQFF.

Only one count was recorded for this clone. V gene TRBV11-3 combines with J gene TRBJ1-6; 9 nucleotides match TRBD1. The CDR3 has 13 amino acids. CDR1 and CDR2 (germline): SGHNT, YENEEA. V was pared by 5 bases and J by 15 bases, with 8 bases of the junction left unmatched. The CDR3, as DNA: TGTGCCAGCAGCGCCGGACAGGGGAGGTTCCTCCACTTT. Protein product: CASSAGQGRFLHF.

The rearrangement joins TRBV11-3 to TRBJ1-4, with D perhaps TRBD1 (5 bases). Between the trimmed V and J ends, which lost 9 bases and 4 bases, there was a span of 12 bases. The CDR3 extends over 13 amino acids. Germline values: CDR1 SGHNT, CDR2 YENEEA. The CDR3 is CASTGGNNEKLFF. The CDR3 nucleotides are TGTGCCAGTACGGGGGGAAATAATGAAAAACTGTTTTTT.

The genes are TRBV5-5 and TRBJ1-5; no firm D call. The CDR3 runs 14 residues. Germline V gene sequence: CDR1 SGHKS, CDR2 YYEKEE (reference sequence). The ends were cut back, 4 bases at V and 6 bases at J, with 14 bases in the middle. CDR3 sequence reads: CASSEESDRQPQHF. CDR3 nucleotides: TGTGCCAGCAGCGAGGAGAGCGACCGTCAGCCCCAGCATTTT.

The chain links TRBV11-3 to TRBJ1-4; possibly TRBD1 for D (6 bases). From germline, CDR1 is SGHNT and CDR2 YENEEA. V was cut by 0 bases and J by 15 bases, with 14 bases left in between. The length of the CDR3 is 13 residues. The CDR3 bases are TGTGCCAGCAGCTTAGATCAGGGGCGAACGGTGTTTTTT. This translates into CASSLDQGRTVFF.

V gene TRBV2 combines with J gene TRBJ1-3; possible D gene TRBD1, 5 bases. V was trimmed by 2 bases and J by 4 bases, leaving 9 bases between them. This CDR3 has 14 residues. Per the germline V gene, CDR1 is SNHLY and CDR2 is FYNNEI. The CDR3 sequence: CASSEQGAGNTIYF. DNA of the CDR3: TGTGCCAGCAGTGAACAAGGGGCCGGAAACACCATATATTTT.

This CDR3 is CASSPSRGLASYEQYV. CDR3 DNA sequence: TGTGCCAGCAGCCCGAGTCGGGGACTAGCGTCCTACGAGCAGTACGTC. The rearrangement uses TRBV13 and TRBJ2-7; 10 positions agree with TRBD2. Germline V gene sequence: CDR1 PRHDT, CDR2 FYEKMQ (reference sequence). The CDR3 runs 16 residues. The V segment lost 5 bases and the J segment 1 base; nucleotides outside the gene matches: 8.